The 7 T cell receptor beta chains below were found in one sample sequenced in a study of vaccination and CD4 T cells after COVID-19. For these TCRs, the target antigens are not known. With the Oncomine TCR Beta short-read assay, DNA from cultured CD4+ T cells was sequenced. TCRdb passed the PCR reads through MiXCR, listing each CDR3 protein once. The sample contains under 4,500 distinct CDR3 sequences, about 30% of which appear only once. Specified treatment: approximately nine-day PBMC culture with coronavirus spike peptide pools or control peptides (ViraFEST assay). Source material: CD4+ T cells from blood, cultured in vitro. These receptors came from a human donor who had recovered from COVID-19.

The rearrangement uses TRBV7-9 and TRBJ1-5; D ambiguous. V lost 5 bases and J lost 2, with 13 bases in between. The CDR3 totals 15 residues. The germline gives CDR1 SEHNR, CDR2 FQNEAQ (reference sequence). In DNA, the CDR3 is TGTGCCAGCAGCCCCCCAGGAACGGGCAATCAGCCCCAGCATTTT. It specifies CASSPPGTGNQPQHF.

The table lists this clonotype with a few counts. This chain connects TRBV30 to TRBJ1-6, with D possibly TRBD1 on 6 matching bases. Germline V CDR1 and CDR2: GTSNPN, SVGIG (reference sequence). CDR3 size: 15 residues. V lost 0 bases and J 8 bases, leaving 14 bases between the germline ends. This chain's CDR3 is CAWSVTLGGDSPLHF. The CDR3 DNA reads TGTGCCTGGAGTGTAACCCTCGGGGGCGATTCACCCCTCCACTTT.

This clonotype has just a few counts. This rearrangement joins TRBV18 to TRBJ1-1; maybe TRBD1 (5 bases). Germline V lookup: CDR1 KGHSH, CDR2 LQKENI. The length of the CDR3 is 14 residues. With 4 bases removed from V and 1 base from J, the gap between germline ends came to 10 bases. The DNA of the CDR3 is TGTGCCAGCTCACTGGGAAGGGGGAACACTGAAGCTTTCTTT. Translated, it gives CASSLGRGNTEAFF. Full variable domain (outside the CDR3, taken from reference TRBV18 and TRBJ1-1): NAGVMQNPRHLVRRRGQEARLRCSPMKGHSHVYWYRQLPEEGLKFMVYLQKENIIDESGMPKERFSAEFPKEGPSILRIQQVVRGDSAAYFCASSLGRGNTEAFFGQGTRLTVV.

This clonotype was detected only a few times. The chain employs TRBV6-2 or TRBV6-3 and TRBJ1-1, with D tentatively TRBD1 (5 bases). Trimming stripped 2 bases from V and 1 base from J, with 5 bases between. Germline V gene sequence: CDR1 MNHEY, CDR2 SVGEGT. This CDR3 has 13 residues. The chain's CDR3 is CASSYTGNTEAFF. CDR3 nucleotide sequence: TGTGCCAGCAGTTACACAGGGAACACTGAAGCTTTCTTT.

This sequence joins TRBV5-1 and TRBJ1-2, with 9 bases fitting TRBD1. J lost 8 bases, V lost 0 bases, and 8 bases had no gene match. The CDR3 has 15 amino acids. Germline V CDR1 and CDR2: SGHRS, YFSETQ. This CDR3 is CASSLGDRAGPGYTF. The DNA for the CDR3 is TGCGCCAGCAGCTTGGGGGACAGGGCCGGTCCGGGCTACACCTTC.

The V gene is TRBV12-3 or TRBV12-4, the J gene TRBJ1-1; D ambiguous. The length of the CDR3 is 14 residues. Trimming shortened V by 5 bases and J by 6 bases, and 16 bases separated the two germline ends. The CDR3 reads CASSALLRGAEAFF. The CDR3 nucleotides are TGTGCCAGCAGTGCACTACTCAGAGGCGCTGAAGCTTTCTTT.

The chain carries TRBV27 and TRBJ2-7; 7 positions match TRBD1. There are 13 residues in the CDR3. J lost 2 bases, V lost 5 bases, and 3 bases had no gene match. Per germline, CDR1 MNHEY and CDR2 SMNVEV (reference sequence). Here the CDR3 DNA reads TGTGCCAGCAGTCTCGGGACAGCCTACGAGCAGTACTTC. This encodes CASSLGTAYEQYF.